One and the same sample provided the 3 T cell receptor beta chains below, sequenced in a study of T cell responses to AZD1222 COVID-19 vaccine. This table comes from immunoSEQ multiplex PCR, and its TCRdb copy is limited to in-frame clones, with some not included. The sample lists 65,000 to 75,000 clones, roughly 84% seen once, with over 20% in the top ten. Sequencing was performed on peripheral blood, taken on day 0 of AZD1222 vaccination. These receptors were obtained from an adult in good health.

CDR3 nucleotide sequence: TGTGCCAGTACCGACAGGTTGAACACTGAAGCTTTCTTT. Its protein product is CASTDRLNTEAFF. This chain joins TRBV19 and TRBJ1-1, with D possibly matching TRBD1 (6 bases). V gave up 7 bases and J gave up 0 bases, with 9 bases separating them. Germline CDR1 and CDR2: LNHDA and SQIVND (reference sequence). This CDR3 is 13 amino acids long.

J is TRBJ2-3 and V is TRBV6-4; a possible D gene is TRBD2 (6 bases). The CDR3 covers 14 residues. The ends were cut back, 2 bases at V and 2 bases at J, with 8 bases in the middle. Germline CDR1 and CDR2: MRHNA and SNTAGT. This chain's CDR3 is CASSDGGDTDTQYF. Here the CDR3 DNA reads TGTGCCAGCAGTGACGGCGGGGACACAGATACGCAGTATTTT.

The rearrangement uses TRBV11-2 and TRBJ1-1; the match to TRBD1 covers 7 bases. Germline-derived CDR1 and CDR2 are SGHAT and FQNNGV. The junction had 4 bases not matched to a gene; V was cut back by 5 bases and J by 1 base. The CDR3 is 14 amino acids. Here the CDR3 DNA reads TGTGCCAGCAGCCCAGGGACAGCGAACACTGAAGCTTTCTTT. Its protein is CASSPGTANTEAFF.